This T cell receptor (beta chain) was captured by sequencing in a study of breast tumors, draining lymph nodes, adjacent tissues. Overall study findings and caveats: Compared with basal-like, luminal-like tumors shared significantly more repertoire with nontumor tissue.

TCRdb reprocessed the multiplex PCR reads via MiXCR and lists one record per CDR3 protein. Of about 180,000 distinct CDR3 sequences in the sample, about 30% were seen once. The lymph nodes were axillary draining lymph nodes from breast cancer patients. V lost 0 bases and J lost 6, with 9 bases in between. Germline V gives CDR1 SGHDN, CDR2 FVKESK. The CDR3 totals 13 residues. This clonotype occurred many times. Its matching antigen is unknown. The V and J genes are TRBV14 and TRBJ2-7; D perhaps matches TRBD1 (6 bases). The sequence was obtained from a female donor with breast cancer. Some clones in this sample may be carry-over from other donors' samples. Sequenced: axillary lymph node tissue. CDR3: CASSQDRDTEQYF. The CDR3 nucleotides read TGTGCCAGCAGCCAAGATAGGGACACCGAGCAGTACTTC.